This entry is about one T cell receptor beta chain. Its specificity is not known. Unique molecular identifiers tagged the TCR beta cDNA libraries. TCRdb independently ran MiXCR on the PCR reads; one entry per CDR3 protein. The sample holds a few hundred thousand distinct CDR3 sequences, around 34% seen once. The data originate from a study of post-analysis software for immune sequencing data. Study-level background: The patients showed relapsing-remitting, secondary progressive and progressive-relapsing multiple sclerosis courses. General study findings and limits: F measure grouped same-batch samples tightly together.

Sequenced sample: blood. The clonotype originates from a girl under 18 with multiple sclerosis.

The CDR3 region has the DNA TGTGCCAGCAGCCAACTAACTAGCGGGGGGTGCAATGAGCAGTTCTTC. Protein sequence: CASSQLTSGGCNEQFF. The chain uses TRBV3-1 and TRBJ2-1; 12 bases are shared with TRBD2. CDR1 is LGHDT and CDR2 is YNNKEL in the germline V gene (reference sequence). The CDR3 totals 16 residues. Trimming removed 2 bases from V and 6 bases from J; junction bases left unmatched: 5.